The 9 T cell receptor beta chains below all came from one sample that was sequenced in a study of T-cell memory formation after mild COVID-19. MiXCR, run by TCRdb on the 5' RACE reads, gives a single entry per CDR3 protein. The sample includes about 180,000 distinct CDR3 sequences, about 18% of them seen just once. The source material was PBMCs or a T cell subset sorted from them (not recorded which). The receptors derive from a man between 18 and 35 years old who had mild COVID-19 (a few samples of this study predate the infection). Cell type and time point are not known.

V gene TRBV30 combines with J gene TRBJ2-3, with 8 positions matching TRBD2. CDR1 and CDR2 (germline): GTSNPN, SVGIG (reference sequence). The length of the CDR3 is 15 residues. V shed 1 base and J 0 bases; nucleotides not matched to a gene: 3. CDR3 protein: CAWSALAVSTDTQYF. The CDR3, as DNA: TGTGCCTGGAGTGCACTAGCGGTGAGCACAGATACGCAGTATTTT.

This sequence joins TRBV6-1 and TRBJ2-6; 10 bases are a match to TRBD1. This CDR3 spans 16 amino acids. The V and J ends lost 6 bases and 1 base, in that order; junction bases with no gene match: 3. CDR1 and CDR2 from the germline V gene are MNHNS and SASEGT. The CDR3, as DNA: TGTGCCAGCAGCCCGGGACAGGGGTCTGGGGCCAACGTCCTGACTTTC. Protein sequence: CASSPGQGSGANVLTF.

This clonotype was seen only a few times. This sequence joins TRBV3-1 and TRBJ2-5, with D tentatively TRBD2 (6 bases). V gave up 0 bases and J gave up 7 bases, with 15 bases separating them. CDR1 and CDR2 (germline): LGHDT, YNNKEL (reference sequence). This CDR3 region has 15 residues. In DNA, the CDR3 is TGTGCCAGCAGCCAAGAAGCGGGCTCCGGTGGGACCCAGTACTTC. It encodes CASSQEAGSGGTQYF.

This clonotype turned up a few times. The chain joins TRBV2 to TRBJ1-1, with a tentative D call TRBD1 (6 bases). Germline lookup yields CDR1 SNHLY and CDR2 FYNNEI. The CDR3 length is 14 residues. Trimming left V 7 bases short and J 6 bases short, with 18 bases between. Written as DNA, the CDR3 is TGTGCCAGCACTTCCGATCAGGGGCTTCCTGAAGCTTTCTTT. The encoded protein is CASTSDQGLPEAFF.

The J gene is TRBJ1-2, the V gene TRBV4-1; D unresolved. Trimming removed 4 bases from V and 14 bases from J, with 5 bases in between. The V gene's germline CDR1 is MGHRA and CDR2 YSYEKL. The CDR3 loop spans 8 amino acids. CDR3 in DNA: TGCGCCAGCAGCCGCCAGACCTTC. Its translation is CASSRQTF.

CDR3 sequence: CASTRLAGTDTQYF. The CDR3 nucleotides read TGTGCCAGCACCAGACTAGCCGGCACAGATACGCAGTATTTT. The chain is built from TRBV11-2 and TRBJ2-3; 7 nucleotides line up with TRBD2. The CDR3 covers 14 residues. J gave up 1 base and V 7 bases, and 5 bases lay outside the gene matches. Germline CDR1 reads SGHAT; CDR2 reads FQNNGV. The variable domain in full, completed from reference TRBV11-2 and TRBJ2-3, reads EAGVAQSPRYKIIEKRQSVAFWCNPISGHATLYWYQQILGQGPKLLIQFQNNGVVDDSQLPKDRFSAERLKGVDSTLKIQPAKLEDSAVYLCASTRLAGTDTQYFGPGTRLTVL.

This clonotype showed up many times. CDR3 loop: CASSLGWGRETQYF. The CDR3 DNA follows: TGTGCCAGCAGCTTAGGTTGGGGAAGAGAGACCCAGTACTTC. The chain combines TRBV7-2 with TRBJ2-5; no firm D call. The germline V gene encodes CDR1 SGHTA and CDR2 FQGNSA. Trimming pared 1 base from V and 4 bases from J, leaving 10 bases between. The CDR3 sequence is 14 residues long.

Only a few counts were recorded for this clonotype. This sequence joins TRBV29-1 and TRBJ2-2; 7 bases match TRBD1. After removal of 6 bases from V and 4 bases from J, the junction contained 11 bases not matched to a gene. This CDR3 is built from 15 residues. The germline V gene encodes CDR1 SQVTM and CDR2 ANQGSEA. In nucleotides, the CDR3 is TGCAGCGTCCTTGGGACAGCGCGGCGCACCGGGGAGCTGTTTTTT. It specifies CSVLGTARRTGELFF.

This chain uses TRBV10-3 with TRBJ1-5, with a tentative D call TRBD1 (5 bases). The V and J ends lost 2 bases and 0 bases respectively, with 8 bases between them. This CDR3 contains 15 residues. Germline V gene data show CDR1 as ENHRY and CDR2 as SYGVKD. CDR3 DNA: TGTGCCATCAGTGAGGTCGGGGGTAGCAATCAGCCCCAGCATTTT. Translating it yields CAISEVGGSNQPQHF.